Given below is one T cell receptor (beta chain) in context. Its antigen is not known. The source of the sample is a study of Ad26.COV2.S vaccination and SARS-CoV-2 variants. Study-wide findings and caveats: Vaccine recipients posted higher spike-specific TCR breadth than their placebo counterparts.

Treatment given: some 19 received Ad26.COV2.S at low or high dose, single or two shots; five or six received placebo; per-sample allocation not given. Specimen acquisition occurred on day 63 following the initial vaccine or placebo injection. V gave up 4 bases and J gave up 6 bases, with 22 bases separating them. From germline, CDR1 is SGDLS and CDR2 YYNGEE. CDR3 size: 17 residues. Clones were sequenced by immunoSEQ multiplex PCR, and TCRdb holds only the in-frame ones, with some missing. The sample contains around 370,000 clones, about 85% of which appear only once. This sample comprised peripheral blood, obtained in a trial of Ad26.COV2.S vaccine versus placebo. The rearrangement uses TRBV9 and TRBJ2-2; TRBD1 or TRBD2 may be the D gene (5 bases each). The clonotype originates from a person between 18 and 65 years old who received the Ad26.COV2.S COVID-19 vaccine or a placebo. The CDR3 DNA reads as TGTGCCAGCAGCCCCCAGTCTGCCGGGGCGGGCGCCGGGGAGCTGTTTTTT. Amino acids: CASSPQSAGAGAGELFF.